This T cell receptor beta chain came from a study of cytomegalovirus exposure and HLA in healthy donors. PCR primers comprised 60 Vbeta and 13 Jbeta primers. Libraries were prepared by immunoSEQ multiplex PCR; TCRdb keeps only in-frame clonotypes and omits some of them. The profile shows some 200,000 clones, 9.5% of them singletons. The germline gives CDR1 SGHTA, CDR2 FQGNSA. V lost 4 bases, J lost 6 bases, and 16 bases lay in between. The CDR3 is 15 amino acids. The TCR was taken from a woman younger than 45 in good health and CMV-seropositive. The rearrangement uses TRBV7-2 and TRBJ2-1; possibly TRBD2 for D (5 bases). Sequencing was carried out using PBMCs. This CDR3 is CASSSSGIPGNEQFF. In DNA form, the CDR3 reads TGTGCCAGCAGCTCTTCCGGGATCCCGGGCAATGAGCAGTTCTTC.